Shown below are 9 T cell receptor beta chains from a single sample sequenced in a study of blood T cell repertoires in COVID-19. Repertoires were generated with immunoSEQ multiplex PCR, while TCRdb's copy carries only in-frame clones and drops some. The sample yields roughly 250,000 clones, roughly 93% seen once. Sequenced sample: PBMCs or T cells enriched from blood (not recorded which). All receptors derive from a woman aged 40 to 50 with acute COVID-19.

The genes are TRBV5-4 and TRBJ1-2, with 9 positions matching TRBD1. V lost 9 bases, J lost 8 bases, and 5 bases stayed unmatched. The CDR3 runs to 11 residues. Germline values: CDR1 SGHNT, CDR2 YYREEE (reference sequence). The CDR3 DNA reads TGTGCCATCGTGACAGGGGGAGGCTACACCTTC. Amino acids: CAIVTGGGYTF.

The chain couples TRBV18 to TRBJ1-5; D call uncertain. V was cut by 2 bases and J by 4 bases, with 15 bases left in between. The CDR3 spans 16 residues. CDR1 KGHSH and CDR2 LQKENI come from the germline V gene. The CDR3 DNA follows: TGTGCCAGCTCACCATTTAGAGGCGGGGAGAATCAGCCCCAGCATTTT. The encoded protein is CASSPFRGGENQPQHF.

This clone was seen a handful of times. J is TRBJ2-1 and V is TRBV19, with TRBD1 matching over 8 bases. The junction had 4 bases not matched to a gene; V was cut back by 3 bases and J by 3 bases. CDR3 length: 15 residues. The germline V gene has CDR1 LNHDA and CDR2 SQIVND (reference sequence). The CDR3 loop is CASSIIGTGYNEQFF. The DNA of the CDR3 is TGTGCCAGTAGTATCATCGGGACAGGCTACAATGAGCAGTTCTTC.

The chain carries TRBV4-1 and TRBJ2-6; D perhaps matches TRBD1 (5 bases). This CDR3 is built from 17 residues. From germline, CDR1 is MGHRA and CDR2 YSYEKL. V lost 1 base to trimming and J lost 3 bases, with 13 bases between them. The CDR3 here is CASSQGGAFGGANVLTF. The CDR3 region has the DNA TGCGCCAGCAGCCAAGGGGGCGCTTTCGGTGGGGCCAACGTCCTGACTTTC.

The rearrangement uses TRBV24-1 and TRBJ2-5; 14 bases map to TRBD2. The CDR3 covers 15 residues. V shed 9 bases, J shed 5 bases, and the junction held 7 bases outside the gene matches. Germline lookup yields CDR1 KGHDR and CDR2 SFDVKD. CDR3 bases: TGTGCCACCGGAGGGACTAGCGGGAGAGAGGAGACCCAGTACTTC. Translating it yields CATGGTSGREETQYF.

The V call is TRBV10-1, the J call TRBJ1-5; a weak D match, TRBD1 (6 bases). The CDR3 has 15 residues. CDR1 is WNHNN and CDR2 is SYGVQD in the germline V gene (reference sequence). V lost 6 bases and J 0 bases, leaving 12 bases between the germline ends. The CDR3 nucleotides read TGCGCCAGCAGCGGGACATCCGATAGCAATCAGCCCCAGCATTTT. Translation gives CASSGTSDSNQPQHF.

CDR3 region: CASSQQRLAGEETQYF. In DNA, the CDR3 is TGTGCCAGCAGCCAACAAAGACTAGCGGGAGAAGAGACCCAGTACTTC. V and J are TRBV6-2 or TRBV6-3 and TRBJ2-5; 12 nucleotides match TRBD2. J was trimmed by 3 bases and V by 6 bases; bases with no gene match: 8. There are 16 residues in the CDR3. CDR1 is MNHEY and CDR2 is SVGEGT in the germline V gene.

Only one count was recorded for this clone. This sequence joins TRBV28 and TRBJ1-5; D might be TRBD1 (6 bases). CDR1 and CDR2 from the germline V gene are MDHEN and SYDVKM. Trimming cost V 5 bases and J 3 bases, with 14 bases left between them. The length of the CDR3 is 15 residues. The CDR3 DNA reads TGTGCCAGCAGTGACGAACAGGGAAACAATCAGCCCCAGCATTTT. The encoded protein is CASSDEQGNNQPQHF.

The J gene is TRBJ2-1, the V gene TRBV3-1 (or the pseudogene TRBV3-2), with TRBD1 matching over 12 bases. Germline-derived CDR1 and CDR2 are LGHDT and YNNKEL (reference sequence). The CDR3 extends over 16 amino acids. With V trimmed by 3 bases and J by 9 bases, 9 bases remained unmatched. In DNA form, the CDR3 reads TGTGCCAGCAGCCAGGGGCCGGGACAGGGGGCGGGTGAGCAGTTCTTC. This gives the protein CASSQGPGQGAGEQFF.